The next 23 T cell receptor beta chains were all read from a single sample in a study of T cell changes during pregnancy in multiple sclerosis. Some clones are missing from TCRdb's copy, which holds only in-frame ones; the method was immunoSEQ multiplex PCR. The repertoire holds around 43,000 clones, around 94% seen once, with approximately 0.79% in the top ten. This sample comprised CD4+ T cells from peripheral blood mononuclear cells, obtained before pregnancy. The receptor source for this set is a female donor with multiple sclerosis, enrolled in a pregnancy study.

The chain uses TRBV5-4 and TRBJ2-1; TRBD1 agrees at 8 bases. V dropped 3 bases and J dropped 7; count of bases not matched to a gene: 12. CDR3 length: 16 residues. CDR1 and CDR2 (germline): SGHNT, YYREEE (reference sequence). In DNA, the CDR3 is TGTGCCAGCAGCTCCCGGGGGACAGGATTAGGGAATGAGCAGTTCTTC. This gives the protein CASSSRGTGLGNEQFF.

The chain recombines TRBV10-3 with TRBJ2-1; TRBD2 is a possible D gene (6 bases). CDR1 and CDR2 from the germline V gene are ENHRY and SYGVKD. Trimming removed 4 bases from V and 6 bases from J, with 19 bases in between. The CDR3 has 16 amino acids. The CDR3 coding sequence is TGTGCCATCAGTGGCGGGCTAGCGCCTAAGGGCAATGAGCAGTTCTTC. Amino acids: CAISGGLAPKGNEQFF.

The V gene is TRBV29-1, the J gene TRBJ2-5; no definite D call. In germline, CDR1 is SQVTM, CDR2 ANQGSEA. The CDR3 covers 12 residues. V lost 4 bases and J 4 bases, leaving 10 bases between the germline ends. The CDR3 DNA sequence: TGCAGCGTTGTCCCAGCGCTAGAGACCCAGTACTTC. Translated: CSVVPALETQYF.

The chain carries TRBV5-4 and TRBJ2-3; 7 bases fit TRBD1. Trimming cost V 0 bases and J 5 bases; bases outside gene matches: 3. Germline CDR1 and CDR2: SGHNT and YYREEE (reference sequence). CDR3 length: 14 amino acids. The DNA of the CDR3 is TGTGCCAGCAGCTTGGAGGGGGCAGGAGATACGCAGTATTTT. Translation gives CASSLEGAGDTQYF.

This chain connects TRBV27 to TRBJ2-3; TRBD2 matches 7 bases. V shed 2 bases, J shed 4 bases, and the junction held 3 bases outside the gene matches. Looked up from germline, CDR1 is MNHEY and CDR2 is SMNVEV (reference sequence). The CDR3 consists of 14 residues. The CDR3 loop reads CASSLRAGADTQYF. CDR3 bases: TGTGCCAGCAGTTTACGCGCGGGAGCAGATACGCAGTATTTT.

The V call is TRBV14, the J call TRBJ1-1; TRBD1 is a possible D gene (6 bases). V shed 2 bases and J shed 5 bases, with 9 bases lying between them. Germline V lookup: CDR1 SGHDN, CDR2 FVKESK. This CDR3 spans 13 amino acids. CDR3 in DNA: TGTGCCAGCAGCCAATTAAGGGGGACTGAAGCTTTCTTT. Amino acids: CASSQLRGTEAFF.

About this clone: At one end, the junction sequence differs from germline, possibly due to a read error. The chain recombines TRBV28 with TRBJ2-3; the D gene is possibly TRBD1 (8 bases). Germline V gene lookup returns CDR1 MDHEN and CDR2 SYDVKM. The CDR3 contains 12 residues. The CDR3 is CASMGGTGTQYF. CDR3 nucleotides: TGTGCCAGCATGGGGGGGACAGGTACGCAGTATTTT.

This clone was seen once. The rearrangement links TRBV11-2 to TRBJ2-5; D might be TRBD1 (5 bases). V lost 3 bases and J 8 bases, leaving 13 bases between the germline ends. The CDR3 has 13 residues. CDR1 and CDR2 from the germline V gene are SGHAT and FQNNGV. As DNA, the CDR3 is TGTGCCAGCAGCTTCGGTTCTCAGGGTACCCAGTACTTC. Translating it yields CASSFGSQGTQYF.

This chain joins TRBV7-9 and TRBJ2-1; D is perhaps TRBD2 (5 bases). This CDR3 has 14 amino acids. Trimming left V 2 bases short and J 8 bases short, with 13 bases between. CDR1 and CDR2 from the germline V gene are SEHNR and FQNEAQ (reference sequence). The CDR3 bases are TGTGCCAGCAGCTTACTAGCTGGGCCACATGAGCAGTTCTTC. Translating it yields CASSLLAGPHEQFF.

The gene calls are TRBV28 and TRBJ2-7; weak D call: TRBD1 (5 bases). Trimming cost V 10 bases and J 2 bases, with 12 bases left between them. The CDR3 has 12 residues. Germline CDR1 and CDR2: MDHEN and SYDVKM. The CDR3 loop reads CATLDIPYEQYF. DNA for the CDR3: TGTGCCACCCTGGACATTCCCTACGAGCAGTACTTC.

The gene calls are TRBV7-6 and TRBJ2-1; a possible D gene is TRBD1 (5 bases). V lost 4 bases, J lost 7 bases, and 8 bases lay in between. Germline-derived CDR1 and CDR2 are SGHVS and FNYEAQ. This CDR3 is 12 amino acids long. The CDR3 is CASSSHRNEQFF. The CDR3 nucleotides read TGTGCCAGCAGCTCCCACAGGAATGAGCAGTTCTTC. The full variable domain, completed using reference TRBV7-6 and TRBJ2-1, is GAGVSQSPRYKVTKRGQDVALRCDPISGHVSLYWYRQALGQGPEFLTYFNYEAQQDKSGLPNDRFSAERPEGSISTLTIQRTEQRDSAMYRCASSSHRNEQFFGPGTRLTVL.

This rearrangement joins TRBV2 to TRBJ1-1; D unresolved. Germline V gene lookup returns CDR1 SNHLY and CDR2 FYNNEI. The CDR3 extends over 15 amino acids. The ends were cut back, 6 bases at V and 4 bases at J, with 18 bases in the middle. CDR3 DNA sequence: TGTGCCAGCAGATCTCGGACTCGGAGGATCACTGAAGCTTTCTTT. Translated, it gives CASRSRTRRITEAFF.

The chain couples TRBV7-9 to TRBJ1-1; a possible D gene is TRBD1 (5 bases). V was shortened by 1 base and J by 11 bases, with 8 bases between the two germline ends. This CDR3 is 11 amino acids long. Germline V gives CDR1 SEHNR, CDR2 FQNEAQ (reference sequence). DNA for the CDR3: TGTGCCAGCAGCTTAGACCGGGGGGCTTTCTTT. This gives the protein CASSLDRGAFF.

This sequence joins TRBV18 and TRBJ1-5; 8 bases match TRBD1. Germline V gene lookup returns CDR1 KGHSH and CDR2 LQKENI. The CDR3 totals 19 residues. V was pared by 4 bases and J by 1 base, with 15 bases of the junction left unmatched. The CDR3 bases are TGTGCCAGCTCACATGTCCAGGGGGCGGTCATTGGAAGCAATCAGCCCCAGCATTTT. Its protein is CASSHVQGAVIGSNQPQHF. Full variable domain (outside the CDR3, taken from reference TRBV18 and TRBJ1-5): NAGVMQNPRHLVRRRGQEARLRCSPMKGHSHVYWYRQLPEEGLKFMVYLQKENIIDESGMPKERFSAEFPKEGPSILRIQQVVRGDSAAYFCASSHVQGAVIGSNQPQHFGDGTRLSIL.

The V gene is TRBV7-8, the J gene TRBJ2-7, with 7 bases identical to TRBD2. The V gene's germline CDR1 is SGHVS and CDR2 FQNEAQ. The CDR3 covers 16 residues. V lost 0 bases to trimming and J lost 4 bases; unmatched junction nucleotides: 9. The CDR3 loop reads CASSLALASGSYEQYF. In nucleotides, the CDR3 is TGTGCCAGCAGCTTAGCTTTGGCTAGCGGCTCGTACGAGCAGTACTTC.

The chain employs TRBV28 and TRBJ2-3; the match to TRBD2 covers 14 bases. The germline CDR1 and CDR2 sequences are MDHEN and SYDVKM. Germline trimming cut 9 bases from V and 10 bases from J; bases unmatched to any gene: 12. This CDR3 region has 15 residues. CDR3 bases: TGTGCCAGTGGAGGGGTGACTAGCGGGAGGGCCTCGCAGTATTTT. It is translated as CASGGVTSGRASQYF.

The chain combines TRBV29-1 with TRBJ2-1, with 10 nucleotides matching TRBD1. V was pared by 6 bases and J by 8 bases, with 4 bases of the junction left unmatched. Germline lookup yields CDR1 SQVTM and CDR2 ANQGSEA. This CDR3 is built from 12 residues. CDR3 coding DNA: TGCAGCGTCGGGACAGGGGTGGATGAGCAGTTCTTC. Its protein product is CSVGTGVDEQFF.

CDR3 in amino acids: CATSRDGGLYGYTF. Written as DNA, the CDR3 is TGTGCCACCAGCAGGGACGGAGGACTCTATGGCTACACCTTC. The chain couples TRBV15 to TRBJ1-2; D unresolved. The CDR3 is 14 amino acids. V lost 3 bases and J lost 4, with 12 bases in between. CDR1 LNHNV and CDR2 YYDKDF come from the germline V gene (reference sequence). The complete variable domain, with remaining parts taken from reference TRBV15 and TRBJ1-2, reads DAMVIQNPRYQVTQFGKPVTLSCSQTLNHNVMYWYQQKSSQAPKLLFHYYDKDFNNEADTPDNFQSRRPNTSFCFLDIRSPGLGDTAMYLCATSRDGGLYGYTFGSGTRLTVV.

This sequence joins TRBV10-3 and TRBJ1-2, with D possibly being TRBD1 (5 bases). The CDR3 totals 14 residues. The V gene lost 2 bases and the J gene lost 5 bases, with 12 bases spanning the gap. Looked up from germline, CDR1 is ENHRY and CDR2 is SYGVKD. CDR3 in amino acids: CAISEPRGMYGYTF. The CDR3 nucleotides read TGTGCCATCAGTGAGCCTCGGGGGATGTATGGCTACACCTTC.

V is TRBV5-1 and J is TRBJ1-1; D ambiguous. The germline V gene has CDR1 SGHRS and CDR2 YFSETQ. The V and J ends lost 4 bases and 8 bases respectively, with 12 bases between them. The CDR3 runs to 12 residues. The CDR3 sequence: CASSRAGPEAFF. The CDR3 nucleotides read TGCGCCAGCAGCCGGGCGGGCCCCGAAGCTTTCTTT.

This clone showed up just a few times. The chain joins TRBV7-9 to TRBJ2-1; TRBD2 agrees at 7 bases. The CDR3 runs 17 residues. J was trimmed by 6 bases and V by 1 base; bases with no gene match: 12. Germline V gives CDR1 SEHNR, CDR2 FQNEAQ (reference sequence). The CDR3 protein is CASSLERVLSSGNEQFF. CDR3 in DNA: TGTGCCAGCAGCTTAGAAAGGGTACTTTCTAGCGGCAATGAGCAGTTCTTC.

The chain couples TRBV5-1 to TRBJ1-2; TRBD1 might be the D (5 bases). Germline V gene lookup returns CDR1 SGHRS and CDR2 YFSETQ. The CDR3 covers 14 residues. Trimming pared 7 bases from V and 0 bases from J, leaving 13 bases between. The CDR3 DNA reads as TGCGCCAGCCGGGGGACGGACACTAACTATGGCTACACCTTC. Protein product: CASRGTDTNYGYTF.

The rearrangement uses TRBV28 and TRBJ2-1, with 8 nucleotides matching TRBD2. The CDR3 covers 14 residues. Trimming took 7 bases from V and 5 from J; bases not matched to a gene: 7. CDR1 and CDR2 from the germline V gene are MDHEN and SYDVKM. The chain's CDR3 is CASKSGSLNNEQFF. The CDR3 bases are TGTGCCAGCAAGAGCGGGAGCCTCAACAATGAGCAGTTCTTC.